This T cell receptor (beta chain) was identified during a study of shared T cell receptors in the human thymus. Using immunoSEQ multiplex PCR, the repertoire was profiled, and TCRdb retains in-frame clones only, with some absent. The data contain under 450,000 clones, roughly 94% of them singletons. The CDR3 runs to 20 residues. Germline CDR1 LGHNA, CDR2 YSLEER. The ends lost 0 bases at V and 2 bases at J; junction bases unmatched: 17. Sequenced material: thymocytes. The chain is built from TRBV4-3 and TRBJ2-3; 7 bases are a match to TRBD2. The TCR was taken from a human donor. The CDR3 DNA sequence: TGCGCCAGCAGCCAAGAATGGAGGGGCTCGAGACTAGCATCCACAGATACGCAGTATTTT. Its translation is CASSQEWRGSRLASTDTQYF.